This T cell receptor (beta chain) was profiled in a study of cytomegalovirus exposure and HLA in healthy donors. Researchers ran the PCR with 60 Vbeta and 13 Jbeta primers. Using immunoSEQ multiplex PCR, the repertoire was profiled, and TCRdb retains in-frame clones only, with some absent. This sample carries under 110,000 clones, roughly 82% of them seen once, and the ten largest clones take about 9.4%. The sequenced sample was PBMCs. This TCR derives from a man over 45 in good health and CMV-seronegative.

The CDR3 bases are TGTGCCAGCAGTGAAGGCAGGGGCGGGTACGAGCAGTACTTC. It yields the protein CASSEGRGGYEQYF. The V call is TRBV6-1, the J call TRBJ2-5; D possibly corresponds to TRBD1 (6 bases). The J call may be incorrect, as the DNA end agrees better with TRBJ2-7. The germline V gene has CDR1 MNHNS and CDR2 SASEGT. The length of the CDR3 is 14 residues.